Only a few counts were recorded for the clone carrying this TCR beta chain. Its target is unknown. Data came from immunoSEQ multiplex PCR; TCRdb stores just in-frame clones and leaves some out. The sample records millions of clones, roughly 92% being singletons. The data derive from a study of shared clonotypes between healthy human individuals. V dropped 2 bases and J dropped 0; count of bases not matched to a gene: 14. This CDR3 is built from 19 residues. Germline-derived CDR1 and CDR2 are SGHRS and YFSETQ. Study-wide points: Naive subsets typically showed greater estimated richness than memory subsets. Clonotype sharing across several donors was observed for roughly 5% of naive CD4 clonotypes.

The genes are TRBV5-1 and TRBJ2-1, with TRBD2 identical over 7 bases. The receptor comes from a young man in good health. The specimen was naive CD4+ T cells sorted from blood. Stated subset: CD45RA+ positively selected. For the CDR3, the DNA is TGCGCCAGCAGCTTAGGGTGGTTCAGGCGGGAGACCTCCTACAATGAGCAGTTCTTC. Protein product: CASSLGWFRRETSYNEQFF.